This T cell receptor (beta chain) appears in the sequencing data of a study of PD-1 blockade in classical Hodgkin lymphoma. General study findings and limits: Newly diagnosed patients reportedly had lower baseline TCR diversity than healthy donors. Repertoire difference causes, possibly disease activity or prior therapy, remain undefined.

Time point indicated: newly diagnosed, previously untreated cHL patient sample. PBMCs from untreated, newly diagnosed classical Hodgkin lymphoma were comparison samples. Here immunoSEQ multiplex PCR was the method, and the copy in TCRdb shows in-frame clones only, minus some. The data show approximately 70,000 clones, with over 85% seen just once and over 2.5% held by the top ten. The CDR3 spans 14 residues. Germline lookup yields CDR1 LNHDA and CDR2 SQIVND (reference sequence). The V gene lost 2 bases and the J gene lost 0 bases, with 7 bases spanning the gap. As concerns this clone: Antigen: not known.

This TCR was sampled from a human donor with classical Hodgkin lymphoma. V is TRBV19 and J is TRBJ1-1; D ambiguous. Sequencing input: peripheral blood mononuclear cells (PBMCs). CDR3 in amino acids: CASSILGLNTEAFF. The CDR3 DNA follows: TGTGCCAGTAGTATACTTGGATTGAACACTGAAGCTTTCTTT.